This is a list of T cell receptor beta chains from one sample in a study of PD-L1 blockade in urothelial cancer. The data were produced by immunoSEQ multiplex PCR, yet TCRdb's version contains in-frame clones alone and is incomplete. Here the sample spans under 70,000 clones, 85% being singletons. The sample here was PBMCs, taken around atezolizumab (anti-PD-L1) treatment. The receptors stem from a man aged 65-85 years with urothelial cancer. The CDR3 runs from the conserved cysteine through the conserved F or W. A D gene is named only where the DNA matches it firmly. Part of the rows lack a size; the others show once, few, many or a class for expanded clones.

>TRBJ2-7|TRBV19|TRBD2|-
CASSPLTSGRREQYF
TGTGCCAGTAGTCCCTTGACTAGCGGGAGGCGGGAGCAGTACTTC
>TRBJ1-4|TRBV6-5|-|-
CASSYSDSAEKLFF
TGTGCCAGCAGTTACTCGGACAGCGCTGAAAAACTGTTTTTT
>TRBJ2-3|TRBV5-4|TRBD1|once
CASSPRDRATDTQYF
TGTGCCAGCAGCCCCCGGGACAGGGCCACAGATACGCAGTATTTT
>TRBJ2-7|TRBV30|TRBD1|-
CAWSGGTGGYEQYF
TGTGCCTGGAGTGGGGGGACAGGGGGCTACGAGCAGTACTTC
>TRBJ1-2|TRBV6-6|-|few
CASSYSGEFYGYTF
TGTGCCAGCAGTTACTCTGGGGAGTTCTATGGCTACACCTTC
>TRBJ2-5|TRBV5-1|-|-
CASNPGGTSQETQYF
TGCGCCAGCAACCCTGGGGGGACTTCCCAAGAGACCCAGTACTTC
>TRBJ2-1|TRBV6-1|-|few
CASGSRGDNEQFF
TGTGCCAGCGGATCACGAGGAGACAATGAGCAGTTCTTC
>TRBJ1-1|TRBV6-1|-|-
CASKGAPLNTEAFF
TGTGCCAGCAAAGGGGCACCTTTGAACACTGAAGCTTTCTTT
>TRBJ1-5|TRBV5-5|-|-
CASSSSRGHSNQPQHF
TGTGCCAGCAGCTCATCCAGGGGCCATAGCAATCAGCCCCAGCATTTT
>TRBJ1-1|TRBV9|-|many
CASSVDGLRGTEAFF
TGTGCCAGCAGCGTAGATGGACTCCGCGGGACTGAAGCTTTCTTT
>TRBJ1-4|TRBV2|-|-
CASRARGAAEKLFF
TGTGCCAGCAGGGCCCGGGGAGCGGCCGAAAAACTGTTTTTT
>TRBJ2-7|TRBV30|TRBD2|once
CAWSSGSMNEQYF
TGTGCCTGGAGTAGCGGGAGTATGAACGAGCAGTACTTC
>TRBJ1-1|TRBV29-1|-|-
CSAQKNTEAFF
TGCAGCGCCCAAAAGAACACTGAAGCTTTCTTT
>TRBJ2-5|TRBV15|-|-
CATSRDGTPQETQYF
TGTGCCACCAGCAGAGATGGGACACCCCAAGAGACCCAGTACTTC
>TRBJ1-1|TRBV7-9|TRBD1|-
CASSSSFRGTEAFF
TGTGCCAGCAGCTCCAGCTTCAGGGGGACTGAAGCTTTCTTT
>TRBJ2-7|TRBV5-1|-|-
CASSRRGIVDEQYF
TGCGCCAGCAGCCGGAGGGGTATCGTCGACGAGCAGTACTTC
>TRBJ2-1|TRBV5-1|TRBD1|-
CASSLERTGEGEQFF
TGCGCCAGCAGCTTGGAACGGACAGGGGAAGGCGAGCAGTTCTTC
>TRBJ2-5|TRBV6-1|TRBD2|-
CASSATSGTGETQYF
TGTGCCAGCAGTGCGACTAGCGGGACGGGGGAGACCCAGTACTTC
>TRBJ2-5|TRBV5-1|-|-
CASSLGVSGYQETQYF
TGCGCCAGCAGCTTGGGGGTTAGCGGATACCAAGAGACCCAGTACTTC
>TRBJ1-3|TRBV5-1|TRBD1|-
CASSSGQPGQGTLLYF
TGCGCCAGCAGCTCGGGCCAACCGGGACAGGGGACACTGCTATATTTT
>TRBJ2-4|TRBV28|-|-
CASSPLTILAKNIQYF
TGTGCCAGCAGCCCTCTTACTATTCTAGCCAAAAACATTCAGTACTTC
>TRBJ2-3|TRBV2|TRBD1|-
CASSGWDRGSPDTQYF
TGTGCCAGCAGTGGGTGGGACAGGGGGTCACCAGATACGCAGTATTTT
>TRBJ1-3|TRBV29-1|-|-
CSVSLLAASGNTIYF
TGCAGCGTTTCCTTGTTGGCGGCCTCTGGAAACACCATATATTTT
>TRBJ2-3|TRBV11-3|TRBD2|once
CASSPPGLAGVKDTQYF
TGTGCCAGCAGCCCCCCGGGACTAGCGGGAGTAAAGGATACGCAGTATTTT
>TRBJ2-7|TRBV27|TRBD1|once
CASSRDRGLYEQYF
TGTGCCAGCAGCCGGGACAGGGGGCTCTACGAGCAGTACTTC
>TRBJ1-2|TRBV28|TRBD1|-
CASSPGTGSYGYTF
TGTGCCAGCAGTCCGGGGACAGGGTCCTATGGCTACACCTTC
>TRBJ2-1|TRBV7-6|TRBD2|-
CASSSFSGRALNEQFF
TGTGCCAGCAGCTCCTTTAGCGGGAGGGCCCTCAATGAGCAGTTCTTC
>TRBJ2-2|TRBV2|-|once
CASSVEGGRNTGELFF
TGTGCCAGCAGTGTTGAAGGAGGGCGGAACACCGGGGAGCTGTTTTTT
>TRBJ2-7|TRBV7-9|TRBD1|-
CASSLQGAATYEQYF
TGTGCCAGCAGCCTTCAGGGGGCTGCCACGTACGAGCAGTACTTC
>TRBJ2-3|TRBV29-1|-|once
CSVGRPRTDTQYF
TGCAGCGTTGGAAGGCCGCGGACAGATACGCAGTATTTT
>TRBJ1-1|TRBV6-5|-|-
CASTPGGVRTEAFF
TGTGCCAGCACACCCGGGGGGGTACGCACTGAAGCTTTCTTT
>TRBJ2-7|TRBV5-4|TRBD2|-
CASSSPGTSGRYEQYF
TGTGCCAGCAGCTCTCCCGGGACTAGCGGGAGATACGAGCAGTACTTC
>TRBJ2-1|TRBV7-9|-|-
CASSFLRGGYNEQFF
TGTGCCAGCAGCTTTTTGAGGGGGGGTTACAATGAGCAGTTCTTC
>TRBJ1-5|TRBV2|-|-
CASGGGSNQPQHF
TGTGCCAGCGGGGGAGGGAGCAATCAGCCCCAGCATTTT
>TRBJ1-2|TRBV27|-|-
CASSLTREGGYTF
TGTGCCAGCAGTTTAACCAGGGAGGGGGGCTACACCTTC
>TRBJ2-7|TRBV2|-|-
CASSRLSYEQYF
TGTGCCAGCAGTCGACTCTCCTACGAGCAGTACTTC
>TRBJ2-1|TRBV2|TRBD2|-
CASSSLAGGVNEQFF
TGTGCCAGCAGTTCACTAGCGGGAGGGGTGAATGAGCAGTTCTTC
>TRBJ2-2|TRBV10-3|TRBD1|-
CAISSTGRTGELFF
TGTGCCATCAGCTCGACAGGGCGCACCGGGGAGCTGTTTTTT
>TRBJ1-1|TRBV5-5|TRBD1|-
CASSLAGGRTEAFF
TGTGCCAGCAGCTTGGCAGGGGGCCGGACTGAAGCTTTCTTT
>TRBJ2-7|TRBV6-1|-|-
CASSARVSARYEQYF
TGTGCCAGCAGCGCCAGGGTGAGTGCTCGGTACGAGCAGTACTTC
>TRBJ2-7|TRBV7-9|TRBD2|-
CASSLPGLGAYEQYF
TGTGCCAGCAGCTTACCGGGACTAGGAGCCTACGAGCAGTACTTC
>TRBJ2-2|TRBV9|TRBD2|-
CASSVASGSFTGELFF
TGTGCCAGCAGCGTAGCCAGCGGGAGTTTCACCGGGGAGCTGTTTTTT
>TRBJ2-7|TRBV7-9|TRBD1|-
CASSFNRGGTGDYEQYF
TGTGCCAGCAGCTTTAATAGGGGCGGGACAGGAGATTACGAGCAGTACTTC
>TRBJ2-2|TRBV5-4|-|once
CASSLATSTAGELFF
TGTGCCAGCAGCTTGGCTACCTCTACCGCCGGGGAGCTGTTTTTT
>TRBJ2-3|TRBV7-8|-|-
CASSLALTGAHDTQYF
TGTGCCAGCAGCTTAGCCCTGACAGGTGCCCATGATACGCAGTATTTT
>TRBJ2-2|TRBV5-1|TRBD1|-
CASSRSDRATGELFF
TGCGCCAGCAGCCGCTCGGACAGGGCGACCGGGGAGCTGTTTTTT
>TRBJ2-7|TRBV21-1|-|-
CASSHGLAGLYEQYF
TGTGCCAGCAGCCACGGACTAGCGGGACTCTACGAGCAGTACTTC
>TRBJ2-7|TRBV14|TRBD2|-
CASSQLGLAGVGEQYF
TGTGCCAGCAGCCAATTGGGGCTAGCGGGAGTTGGCGAGCAGTACTTC
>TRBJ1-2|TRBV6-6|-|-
CASRAEGPGYTF
TGTGCCAGCAGGGCGGAGGGTCCTGGCTACACCTTC
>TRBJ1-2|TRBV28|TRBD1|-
CASSRDSTYGYTF
TGTGCCAGCAGTAGGGACAGTACTTATGGCTACACCTTC
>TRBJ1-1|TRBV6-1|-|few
CASQATEIEAFF
TGTGCCAGCCAGGCGACAGAGATTGAAGCTTTCTTT
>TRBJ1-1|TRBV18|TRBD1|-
CASSLEPGQGTLNTEAFF
TGTGCCAGCTCACTTGAGCCGGGACAGGGGACTTTGAACACTGAAGCTTTCTTT
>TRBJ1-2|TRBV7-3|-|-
CASTPEGSGVYGYTF
TGTGCCAGCACCCCGGAGGGTAGCGGGGTCTATGGCTACACCTTC
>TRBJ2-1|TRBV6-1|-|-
CASSELGGTDEQFF
TGTGCCAGCAGTGAACTGGGGGGAACGGATGAGCAGTTCTTC